This entry features one T cell receptor beta chain sequence. What it binds is not known. These data come from a study of identical twins. TCRdb re-derived calls from the 5' RACE reads in MiXCR, one entry per CDR3 protein. The table has around 690,000 distinct CDR3 sequences, 21% seen once. The CDR3 has 13 residues. Germline CDR1 is LGHNA and CDR2 is YSLEER. V gave up 1 base and J gave up 5 bases, with 8 bases separating them. Study-level findings and limits: For cord blood, abundant beta clonotypes had fewer insertions, unlike memory repertoires, which showed none. Because invariant MAIT and iNKT cells could be present, zero-insertion analyses could be partly confounded.

The same data also contributed to another study, on T cells expressing NK-cell markers. From that report: Source material for TCR beta repertoires consisted of sorted CD3+CD56+NKG2C+, CD3+CD56+NKG2C- and CD3+CD56-NKG2C+ T cells. One observes that, in a handful of donors, these clonotypes were also the leading ones within the CD3+CD56-NKG2C+ fraction.

The chain recombines TRBV4-3 with TRBJ2-5; D perhaps matches TRBD1 (5 bases). The sequenced sample consisted of PBMCs. This clonotype was sampled from a woman aged 18-29 years in good health. CDR3 sequence: CASSQGRAETQYF. The CDR3, as DNA: TGCGCCAGCAGCCAAGGCAGGGCGGAGACCCAGTACTTC.